These 22 T cell receptor beta chains share one sample of origin, sequenced in a study of T-cell reconstitution after alpha-beta-depleted transplantation in children. The TCRbeta library incorporated unique molecular identifiers. TCRdb fed the PCR reads into MiXCR, producing one record per CDR3 protein. Among around 580,000 distinct CDR3 sequences listed, 27% were seen once. Sequences were derived from PBMCs, sampled before TCRalphabeta/CD19-depleted stem cell transplant. The receptors were sampled from a boy under two years old with Wiskott-Aldrich syndrome, due to receive a stem cell transplant.

This clonotype turned up a few times. The gene calls are TRBV6-5 and TRBJ1-1; no firm D call. Germline assignment: CDR1 MNHEY and CDR2 SVGAGI. The CDR3 has 16 residues. Trimming removed 2 bases at V and 0 bases at J, with 13 bases between. CDR3 sequence (DNA): TGTGCCAGCAGTTACGGGAGCGGACTAATGAACACTGAAGCTTTCTTT. This codes for CASSYGSGLMNTEAFF.

The chain is built from TRBV13 and TRBJ1-5; D may be TRBD1 (5 bases). With 4 bases removed from V and 7 bases from J, the gap between germline ends came to 23 bases. Looked up from germline, CDR1 is PRHDT and CDR2 is FYEKMQ (reference sequence). CDR3 length: 17 residues. CDR3 in amino acids: CASSSSLSVWAGQPQHF. In DNA, the CDR3 is TGTGCCAGCAGCTCCTCCTTATCTGTTTGGGCAGGGCAGCCCCAGCATTTT.

In its sample, this clonotype was seen a few times. The chain is built from TRBV27 and TRBJ2-2; 9 bases agree with TRBD1. There are 16 residues in the CDR3. J gave up 4 bases and V 10 bases, and 13 bases lay outside the gene matches. Germline CDR1 is MNHEY and CDR2 is SMNVEV (reference sequence). CDR3 residues: CATSLGTGWGTGELFF. The CDR3 nucleotides read TGTGCCACCTCATTAGGGACAGGGTGGGGCACCGGGGAGCTGTTTTTT.

This chain joins TRBV20-1 and TRBJ2-5; the D call may be TRBD1 or TRBD2 (6 bases each). CDR1 and CDR2 from the germline V gene are DFQATT and SNEGSKA (reference sequence). Trimming took off 3 bases at V and 4 bases at J, with 15 bases between the two ends. The CDR3 totals 14 residues. CDR3 bases: TGCAGTGCTAGTTTGGGGGCGGAGGGAGAGACCCAGTACTTC. Translation gives CSASLGAEGETQYF.

The V gene is TRBV30, the J gene TRBJ1-1; 7 positions agree with TRBD1. Germline assignment: CDR1 GTSNPN and CDR2 SVGIG (reference sequence). Trimming took 1 base from V and 0 from J; bases not matched to a gene: 5. The CDR3 length is 15 residues. For the CDR3, the DNA is TGTGCCTGGAGTGGGACAGGACACCTGAACACTGAAGCTTTCTTT. Its protein product is CAWSGTGHLNTEAFF.

V usage is TRBV27 and J usage is TRBJ1-3, with TRBD1 as a possible D gene (5 bases). Germline CDR1 MNHEY, CDR2 SMNVEV (reference sequence). This CDR3 spans 15 amino acids. Trimming removed 3 bases at V and 4 bases at J, with 13 bases between. The CDR3 region has the DNA TGTGCCAGCAGTTTGGGAAGGGGTGGAGGAAACACCATATATTTT. Its protein product is CASSLGRGGGNTIYF.

V gene TRBV3-1 combines with J gene TRBJ2-7; D remains ambiguous. The V gene lost 1 base and the J gene lost 5 bases, with 6 bases spanning the gap. Germline CDR1 reads LGHDT; CDR2 reads YNNKEL (reference sequence). CDR3 length: 12 amino acids. The DNA for the CDR3 is TGTGCCAGCAGCCAAGTTCCGGACGAGCAGTACTTC. Amino acid sequence: CASSQVPDEQYF.

This chain joins TRBV19 and TRBJ2-2; D possibly corresponds to TRBD1 (6 bases). Germline V gene lookup returns CDR1 LNHDA and CDR2 SQIVND (reference sequence). V was trimmed by 6 bases and J by 2 bases, leaving 13 bases between them. This CDR3 is 15 amino acids long. In nucleotides, the CDR3 is TGTGCCAGTAGGGTGACAGGAGCTAACACCGGGGAGCTGTTTTTT. Encoded protein: CASRVTGANTGELFF.

The gene calls are TRBV5-1 and TRBJ2-1, with D perhaps matching TRBD1 or TRBD2 (5 bases each). CDR1 is SGHRS and CDR2 is YFSETQ in the germline V gene. With 0 bases removed from V and 5 bases from J, the gap between germline ends came to 18 bases. The CDR3 covers 17 residues. Written as DNA, the CDR3 is TGCGCCAGCAGCTTGGTATTTAGGGACGTCGGAAACAATGAGCAGTTCTTC. Its translation: CASSLVFRDVGNNEQFF.

The sample holds a few counts of this clonotype. The gene calls are TRBV5-1 and TRBJ2-5; a possible D gene is TRBD1 (5 bases). The CDR3 runs to 15 residues. Germline CDR1 and CDR2: SGHRS and YFSETQ. The V end lost 0 bases, the J end lost 4 bases, and 13 bases lay between the germline ends. The CDR3 nucleotides read TGCGCCAGCAGCTTGGCTCGCAGGGAAGGAGAGACCCAGTACTTC. It encodes CASSLARREGETQYF.

This clonotype showed up just a few times. V is TRBV5-1 and J is TRBJ2-1; TRBD2 matches 10 bases. Trimming took 4 bases from V and 4 from J; bases not matched to a gene: 8. Germline assignment: CDR1 SGHRS and CDR2 YFSETQ. The CDR3 has 16 residues. This CDR3 reads CASSLEREGWYNEQFF. For the CDR3, the DNA is TGCGCCAGCAGCCTCGAGCGGGAGGGCTGGTACAATGAGCAGTTCTTC.

This clonotype was seen a handful of times. The chain has TRBV5-6 and TRBJ1-6; D call uncertain. The CDR3 is 14 amino acids. CDR1 and CDR2 (germline): SGHDT, YYEEEE. Trimming pared 0 bases from V and 10 bases from J, leaving 11 bases between. This chain's CDR3 is CASSLDKIGSPLHF. CDR3 nucleotides: TGTGCCAGCAGCTTGGACAAAATCGGCTCACCCCTCCACTTT. Using reference TRBV5-6 and TRBJ1-6 for the parts outside the CDR3, the full variable domain is DAGVTQSPTHLIKTRGQQVTLRCSPKSGHDTVSWYQQALGQGPQFIFQYYEEEERQRGNFPDRFSGHQFPNYSSELNVNALLLGDSALYLCASSLDKIGSPLHFGNGTRLTVT.

This clonotype has only a few counts. The chain joins TRBV9 to TRBJ2-7; TRBD2 is a possible D gene (6 bases). V was clipped by 4 bases and J by 6 bases, with 20 bases between them. Germline CDR1 is SGDLS and CDR2 is YYNGEE. This CDR3 is built from 15 residues. The CDR3 nucleotides are TGTGCCAGCAGCCAAACCGGGACTCTAATCTCCGAGCAGTACTTC. Its translation: CASSQTGTLISEQYF.

V gene TRBV20-1 combines with J gene TRBJ2-7, with D tentatively TRBD1 (5 bases). Per germline, CDR1 DFQATT and CDR2 SNEGSKA (reference sequence). The CDR3 covers 10 residues. The DNA for the CDR3 is TGCAGCCTCAGGGAAGGCGAGCAGTACTTC. As protein: CSLREGEQYF.

The chain couples TRBV29-1 to TRBJ2-7, with 16 bases that match TRBD2. Germline CDR1 SQVTM, CDR2 ANQGSEA. The CDR3 covers 17 residues. Unmatched junction bases numbered 12, after V lost 6 bases and J lost 4 bases. The CDR3 sequence: CSVAGTSGRASVYEQYF. In DNA form, the CDR3 reads TGCAGCGTAGCCGGGACTAGCGGGAGGGCCTCGGTTTACGAGCAGTACTTC.

The V and J genes are TRBV3-1 and TRBJ2-5; 12 bases map to TRBD2. CDR1 and CDR2 (germline): LGHDT, YNNKEL (reference sequence). Losses at the gene ends were 6 bases for V and 4 bases for J; bases not matched to a gene: 6. The CDR3 consists of 15 residues. CDR3 amino acids: CASRSLAGGSETQYF. CDR3 in DNA: TGTGCCAGCAGGTCACTAGCGGGAGGCTCAGAGACCCAGTACTTC.

This clonotype came up a few times. The chain recombines TRBV5-1 with TRBJ2-1; D is perhaps TRBD1 or TRBD2 (5 bases each). V lost 0 bases and J lost 0, with 10 bases in between. CDR3 length: 16 residues. Per germline, CDR1 SGHRS and CDR2 YFSETQ. CDR3 sequence (DNA): TGCGCCAGCAGCTTGGGGTGGGGGAGCTCCTACAATGAGCAGTTCTTC. Translating gives CASSLGWGSSYNEQFF.

The genes are TRBV5-1 and TRBJ2-5, with 8 positions matching TRBD1. V lost 0 bases to trimming and J lost 4 bases; unmatched junction nucleotides: 5. The CDR3 has 15 amino acids. CDR1 and CDR2 from the germline V gene are SGHRS and YFSETQ. CDR3 residues: CASSLVGDRGETQYF. DNA for the CDR3: TGCGCCAGCAGCTTGGTGGGCGACAGGGGAGAGACCCAGTACTTC.

This clonotype showed up just a few times. The V gene is TRBV5-1, the J gene TRBJ2-1; TRBD2 matches at 13 bases. The CDR3 has 18 residues. CDR1 is SGHRS and CDR2 is YFSETQ in the germline V gene. The V gene end was trimmed by 2 bases and the J gene end by 0 bases; junction bases not matched to a gene: 5. CDR3: CASSLRTSGSYSYNEQFF. CDR3 bases: TGCGCCAGCAGCTTACGGACTAGCGGGAGCTACTCCTACAATGAGCAGTTCTTC.

V usage is TRBV10-3 and J usage is TRBJ1-5; D is perhaps TRBD1 (6 bases). This CDR3 spans 15 amino acids. The V end was cut by 3 bases, the J end by 5 bases, with 14 bases between. The germline CDR1 and CDR2 sequences are ENHRY and SYGVKD. The CDR3 DNA sequence: TGTGCCATCAGTGAAGAAGGGGGGGCCTATCAGCCCCAGCATTTT. This encodes CAISEEGGAYQPQHF.

This chain uses TRBV12-3 or TRBV12-4 with TRBJ2-7; D gene unclear. This CDR3 is 14 amino acids long. Trimming took off 3 bases at V and 3 bases at J, with 12 bases between the two ends. Here the CDR3 reads CASSFRSGDYEQYF. The CDR3 DNA reads TGTGCCAGCAGTTTCAGGTCTGGGGACTACGAGCAGTACTTC.

This clonotype was seen more than once but under ten times. V gene TRBV10-3 combines with J gene TRBJ2-7; D ambiguous. The CDR3 is 14 amino acids. Trimming pared 0 bases from V and 2 bases from J, leaving 8 bases between. Germline CDR1 reads ENHRY; CDR2 reads SYGVKD. This chain's CDR3 is CAISESGVTYEQYF. As DNA, the CDR3 is TGTGCCATCAGTGAGTCCGGCGTAACCTACGAGCAGTACTTC.